This T cell receptor (beta chain) was sequenced for a study of shared clonotypes between healthy human individuals. Overall study findings and caveats: Compared with clonotypes that all four donors shared, non-shared clonotypes had lower generation probabilities.

Method: immunoSEQ multiplex PCR; TCRdb's copy keeps in-frame clones and lacks some. The sample consists of about 2.2 million clones, around 95% of them appearing once. Selected positively for CCR7 and CD45RO-negative, naive CD8 cells excluded terminally differentiated effector memory CD45RA+ cells. On this clone: Its antigen is unidentified.

Germline V gene sequence: CDR1 LNHNV, CDR2 YYDKDF (reference sequence). CDR3 length equals 19 residues. V lost 3 bases and J lost 4, with 25 bases in between. This TCR was sampled from a man between 18 and 29 years old in good health. Some clones in this sample may be carry-over from other donors' samples. Sequenced sample: naive CD8+ T cells from PBMCs. The chain joins TRBV15 to TRBJ2-1, with TRBD2 as a possible D gene (9 bases). CDR3 sequence: CATSSQGQVAGDFYNEQFF. In DNA, the CDR3 is TGTGCCACCAGCAGTCAGGGACAGGTAGCGGGAGATTTTTACAATGAGCAGTTCTTC.